The entry below gives a single T cell receptor (beta chain) sequence along with its context. Its antigen is still unknown. Germline lookup yields CDR1 SGHTA and CDR2 FQGNSA. The CDR3 sequence is 15 residues long. Trimming removed 5 bases from V and 4 bases from J, with 14 bases in between. The source of the sample is a study of cytomegalovirus exposure and HLA in healthy donors. Study outcomes and limitations: Follow-up analysis later connected one missense variant in DCLRE1C with trimming of TCR beta V- and J-genes. Per a later analysis, HLA-associated TCR beta chains showed more clonal expansion than other, equally common TCR beta chains. Researchers reported from a later analysis that most CMV-associated TCR beta chains appeared HLA-restricted.

The study ran its PCR with 60 Vbeta and 13 Jbeta primers. TCRdb's copy holds only in-frame clones and misses some; the assay was immunoSEQ multiplex PCR. The sample has 100,000 to 150,000 clones, more than 75% seen once. J is TRBJ2-2 and V is TRBV7-2; tentative D call: TRBD1 (6 bases). This clonotype originated in a female donor in good health and CMV-seronegative. Material: PBMCs. The CDR3 DNA reads TGTGCCAGCAGCGTCACAGGGTTAGCCACCGGGGAGCTGTTTTTT. It codes for CASSVTGLATGELFF.